This T cell receptor (beta chain) was observed in a study of OX40 agonist ivuxolimab in advanced cancers. Study at large: Patients were dosed with the agonistic anti-OX40 (CD134) antibody ivuxolimab.

Here immunoSEQ multiplex PCR was the method, and the copy in TCRdb shows in-frame clones only, minus some. The table has about 90,000 clones, roughly 90% seen once. Concerning this clone itself: Its antigen remains unidentified.

Study-wide results and caveats: Certain nonresponders additionally had low normalized T-cell clonal expansion.

CDR1 MNHEY and CDR2 SVGAGI come from the germline V gene. The CDR3 consists of 12 residues. V was trimmed by 6 bases and J by 6 bases, leaving 12 bases between them. This TCR came from an adult with an advanced solid tumor such as melanoma, head and neck, liver or kidney cancer. The rearrangement joins TRBV6-5 to TRBJ2-7; D is undetermined. The specimen comprised CD4+ or CD8+ T cells sorted from blood, sampled in a trial of the OX40 agonist ivuxolimab. CDR3 sequence reads: CASRKGPGEQYF. CDR3 nucleotide sequence: TGTGCCAGCAGAAAGGGTCCAGGCGAGCAGTACTTC.